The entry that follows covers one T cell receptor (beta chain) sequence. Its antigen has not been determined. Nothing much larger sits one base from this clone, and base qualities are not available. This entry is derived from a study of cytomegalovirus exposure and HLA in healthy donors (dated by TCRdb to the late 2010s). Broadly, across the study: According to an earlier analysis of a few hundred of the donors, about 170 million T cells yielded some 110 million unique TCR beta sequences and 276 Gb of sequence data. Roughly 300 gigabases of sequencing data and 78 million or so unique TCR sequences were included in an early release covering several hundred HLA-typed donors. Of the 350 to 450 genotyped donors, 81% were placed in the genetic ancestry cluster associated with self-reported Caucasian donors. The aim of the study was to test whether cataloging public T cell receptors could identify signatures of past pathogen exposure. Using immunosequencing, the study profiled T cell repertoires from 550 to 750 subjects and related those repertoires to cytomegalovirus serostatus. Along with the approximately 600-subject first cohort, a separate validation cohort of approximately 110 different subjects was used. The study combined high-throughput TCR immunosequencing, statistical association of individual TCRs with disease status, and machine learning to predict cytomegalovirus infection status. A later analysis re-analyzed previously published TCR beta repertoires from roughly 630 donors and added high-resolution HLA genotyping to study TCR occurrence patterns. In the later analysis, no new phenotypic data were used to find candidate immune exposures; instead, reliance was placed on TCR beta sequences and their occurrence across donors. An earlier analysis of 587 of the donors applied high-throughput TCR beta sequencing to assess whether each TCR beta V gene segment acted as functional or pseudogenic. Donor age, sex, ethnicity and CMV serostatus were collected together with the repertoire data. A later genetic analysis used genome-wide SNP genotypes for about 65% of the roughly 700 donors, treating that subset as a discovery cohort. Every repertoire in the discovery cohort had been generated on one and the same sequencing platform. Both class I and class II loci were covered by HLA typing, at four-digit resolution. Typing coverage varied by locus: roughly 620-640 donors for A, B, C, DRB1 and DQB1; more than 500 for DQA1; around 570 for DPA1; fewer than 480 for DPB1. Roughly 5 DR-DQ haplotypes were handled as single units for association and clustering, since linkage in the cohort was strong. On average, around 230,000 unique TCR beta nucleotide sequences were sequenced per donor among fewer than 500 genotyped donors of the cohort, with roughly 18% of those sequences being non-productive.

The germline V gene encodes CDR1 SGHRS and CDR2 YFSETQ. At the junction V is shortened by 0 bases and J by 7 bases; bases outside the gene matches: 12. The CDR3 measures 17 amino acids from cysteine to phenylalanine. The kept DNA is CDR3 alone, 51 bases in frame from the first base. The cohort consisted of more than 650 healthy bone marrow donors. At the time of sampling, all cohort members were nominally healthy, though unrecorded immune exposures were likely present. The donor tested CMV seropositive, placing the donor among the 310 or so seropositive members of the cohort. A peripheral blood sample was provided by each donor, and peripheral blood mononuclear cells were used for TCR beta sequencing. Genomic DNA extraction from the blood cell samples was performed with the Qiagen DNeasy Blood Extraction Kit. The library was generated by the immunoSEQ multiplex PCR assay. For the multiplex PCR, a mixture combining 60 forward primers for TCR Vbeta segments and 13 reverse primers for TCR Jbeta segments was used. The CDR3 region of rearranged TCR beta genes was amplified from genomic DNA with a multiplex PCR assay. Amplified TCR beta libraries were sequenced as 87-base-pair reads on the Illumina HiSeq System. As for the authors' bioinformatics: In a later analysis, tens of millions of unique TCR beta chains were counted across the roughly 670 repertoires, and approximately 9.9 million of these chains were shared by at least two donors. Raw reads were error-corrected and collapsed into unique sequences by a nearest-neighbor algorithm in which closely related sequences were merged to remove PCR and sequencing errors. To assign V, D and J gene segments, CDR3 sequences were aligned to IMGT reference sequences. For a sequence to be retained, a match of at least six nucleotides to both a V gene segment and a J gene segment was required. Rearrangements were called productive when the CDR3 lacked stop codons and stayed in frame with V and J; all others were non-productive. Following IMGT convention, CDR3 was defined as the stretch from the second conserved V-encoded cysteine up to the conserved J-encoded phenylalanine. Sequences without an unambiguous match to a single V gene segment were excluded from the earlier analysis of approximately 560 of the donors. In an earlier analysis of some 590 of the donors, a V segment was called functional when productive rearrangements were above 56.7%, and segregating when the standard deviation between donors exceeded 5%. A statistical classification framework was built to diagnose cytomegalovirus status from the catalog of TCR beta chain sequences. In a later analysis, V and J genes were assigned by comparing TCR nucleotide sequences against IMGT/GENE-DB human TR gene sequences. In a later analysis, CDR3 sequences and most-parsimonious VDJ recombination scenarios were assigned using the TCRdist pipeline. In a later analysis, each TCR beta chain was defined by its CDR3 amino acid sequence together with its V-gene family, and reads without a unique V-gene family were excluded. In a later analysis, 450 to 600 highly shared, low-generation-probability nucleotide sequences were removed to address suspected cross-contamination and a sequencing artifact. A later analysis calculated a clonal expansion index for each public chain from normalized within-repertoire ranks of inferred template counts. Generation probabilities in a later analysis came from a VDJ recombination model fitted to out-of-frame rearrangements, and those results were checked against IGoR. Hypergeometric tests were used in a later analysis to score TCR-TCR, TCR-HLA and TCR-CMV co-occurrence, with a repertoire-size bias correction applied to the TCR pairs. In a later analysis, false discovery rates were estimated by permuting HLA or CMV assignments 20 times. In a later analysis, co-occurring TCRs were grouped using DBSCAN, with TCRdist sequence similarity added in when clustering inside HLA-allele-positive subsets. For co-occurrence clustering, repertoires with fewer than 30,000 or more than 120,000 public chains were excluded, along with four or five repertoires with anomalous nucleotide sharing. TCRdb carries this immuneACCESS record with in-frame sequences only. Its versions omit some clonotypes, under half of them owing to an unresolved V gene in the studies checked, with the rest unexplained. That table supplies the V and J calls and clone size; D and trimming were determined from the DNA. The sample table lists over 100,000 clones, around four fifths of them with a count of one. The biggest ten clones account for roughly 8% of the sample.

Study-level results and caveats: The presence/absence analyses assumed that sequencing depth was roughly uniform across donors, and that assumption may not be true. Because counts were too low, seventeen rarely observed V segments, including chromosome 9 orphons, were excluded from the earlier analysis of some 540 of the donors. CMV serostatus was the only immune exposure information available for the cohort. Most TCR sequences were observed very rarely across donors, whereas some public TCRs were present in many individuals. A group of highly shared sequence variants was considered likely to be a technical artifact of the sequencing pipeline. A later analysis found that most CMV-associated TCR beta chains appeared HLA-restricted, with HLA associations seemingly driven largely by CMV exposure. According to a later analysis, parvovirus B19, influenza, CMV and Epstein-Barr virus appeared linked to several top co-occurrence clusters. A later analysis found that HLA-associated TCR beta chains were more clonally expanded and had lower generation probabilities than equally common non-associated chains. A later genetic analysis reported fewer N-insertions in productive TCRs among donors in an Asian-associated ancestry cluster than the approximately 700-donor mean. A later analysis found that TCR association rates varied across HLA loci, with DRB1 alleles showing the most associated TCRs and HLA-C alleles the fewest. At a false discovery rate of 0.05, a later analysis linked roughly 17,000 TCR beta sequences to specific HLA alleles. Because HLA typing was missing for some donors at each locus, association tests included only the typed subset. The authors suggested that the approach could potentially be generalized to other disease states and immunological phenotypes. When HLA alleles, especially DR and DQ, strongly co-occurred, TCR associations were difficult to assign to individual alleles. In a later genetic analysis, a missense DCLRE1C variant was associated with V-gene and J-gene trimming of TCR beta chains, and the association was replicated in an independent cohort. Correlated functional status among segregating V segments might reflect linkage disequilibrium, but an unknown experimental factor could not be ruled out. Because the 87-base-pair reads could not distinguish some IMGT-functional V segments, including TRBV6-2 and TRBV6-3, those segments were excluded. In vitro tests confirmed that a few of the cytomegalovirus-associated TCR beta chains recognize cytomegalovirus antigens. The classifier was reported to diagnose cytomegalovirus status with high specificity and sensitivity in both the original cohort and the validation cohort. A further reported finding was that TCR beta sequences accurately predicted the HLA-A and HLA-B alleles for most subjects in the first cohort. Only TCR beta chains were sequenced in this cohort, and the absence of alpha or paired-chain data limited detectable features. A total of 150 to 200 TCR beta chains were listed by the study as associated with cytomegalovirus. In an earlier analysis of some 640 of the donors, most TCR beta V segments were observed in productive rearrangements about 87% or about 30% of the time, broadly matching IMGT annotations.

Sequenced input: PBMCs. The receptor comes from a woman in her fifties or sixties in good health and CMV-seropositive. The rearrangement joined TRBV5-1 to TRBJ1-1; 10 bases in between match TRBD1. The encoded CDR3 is CASSLALTDRGLGEAFF. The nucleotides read TGCGCCAGCAGCTTGGCCTTAACGGACAGGGGGTTAGGTGAAGCTTTCTTT.